This entry describes one T cell receptor beta chain. A quantity of about 0.5 to 1 ug RNA underwent reverse transcription using random hexamers. TCRdb ran MiXCR on the immunoSEQ multiplex PCR reads and lists one entry per CDR3 protein. The sample yields around 200,000 distinct CDR3 sequences, 85% to 95% seen once. This sample is drawn from a study of CD8 T cells in Susac syndrome. CDR3 length equals 15 residues. Germline lookup yields CDR1 SGHNT and CDR2 YYREEE (reference sequence). Trimming at V came to 0 bases and at J to 4 bases, leaving 7 bases not matched to a gene. The TCR originated in a human donor in good health. Material: CD4+ T cells from PBMCs. This chain uses TRBV5-4 with TRBJ2-7, with 7 nucleotides matching TRBD1. This CDR3 is CASSLDQQGVYEQYF. The CDR3 coding sequence is TGTGCCAGCAGCTTGGACCAGCAGGGGGTTTACGAGCAGTACTTC. The whole variable domain, remainder taken from reference TRBV5-4 and TRBJ2-7, is ETGVTQSPTHLIKTRGQQVTLRCSSQSGHNTVSWYQQALGQGPQFIFQYYREEENGRGNFPPRFSGLQFPNYSSELNVNALELDDSALYLCASSLDQQGVYEQYFGPGTRLTVT.